This TCR beta chain was documented in a study of blood T cell repertoires in COVID-19. At the level of the study: Both acute and convalescent COVID-19 samples were obtained from the United States, Italy and Spain. T cells, B-cell-depleted T cells, or PBMCs supplied cDNA or gDNA.

Trimming shortened V by 5 bases and J by 0 bases, and 7 bases separated the two germline ends. The germline gives CDR1 MNHEY, CDR2 SVGAGI. CDR3 length: 13 residues. TCRdb keeps only in-frame clones here, not all; method: immunoSEQ multiplex PCR. Found here are about 100,000 clones, approximately 86% of them singletons; the top ten hold roughly 1.7%. This TCR was sampled from an elderly man with acute or convalescent COVID-19. The chain couples TRBV6-5 to TRBJ1-2; D is perhaps TRBD1 (6 bases). Sequences were obtained from peripheral blood. The CDR3 loop is CASSRTANYGYTF. The CDR3 region has the DNA TGTGCCAGCAGTCGGACAGCTAACTATGGCTACACCTTC.